This T cell receptor (beta chain) was documented in a study of radiotherapy plus CTLA-4 blockade in lung cancer. The wider study: Objective responses were seen in 18% of patients, disease control in around 31%.

Study results and caveats: The best prediction of response reportedly came from early blood T cell clone dynamics, with interferon-beta.

Germline V gene sequence: CDR1 SQVTM, CDR2 ANQGSEA. V shed 5 bases, J shed 10 bases, and the junction held 8 bases outside the gene matches. This CDR3 is 15 amino acids long. A remark on this clone: Its antigen is unidentified.

Clones were sequenced by immunoSEQ multiplex PCR, and TCRdb holds only the in-frame ones, with some missing. The sample gives around 70,000 clones, around nine tenths of which show up once; 40% to 45% is in the top ten. This receptor was identified in a human donor with non-small cell lung cancer that progressed on radiotherapy plus ipilimumab. The input for sequencing was peripheral blood, taken from a patient treated with radiotherapy plus ipilimumab. The rearrangement links TRBV29-1 to TRBJ2-1; 16 bases map to TRBD2. The CDR3 region is CSVSPGLAGGGEQFF. In nucleotides, the CDR3 is TGCAGCGTTTCCCCGGGACTAGCGGGAGGGGGGGAGCAGTTCTTC.